Described below is a single T cell receptor beta chain sequence and its context. The antigen is undetermined. The source of the sample is a study of T cell responses to AZD1222 COVID-19 vaccine. Study-wide results and limits: At baseline, just a handful of AZD1222 recipients tested seropositive. Donor demographics were predominantly white British with a female majority; clonal diversity may be underestimated. Repertoire sampling happened only post peak T cell response. Among spike-specific TCRs, nearly half reportedly target unmutated variant regions.

From germline, CDR1 is SEHNR and CDR2 FQNEAQ (reference sequence). This CDR3 has 14 residues. V was trimmed by 4 bases and J by 12 bases, leaving 21 bases between them. Measured with immunoSEQ multiplex PCR; TCRdb has only the in-frame clones, and not every one. The sample lists about 160,000 clones, 92% seen once, with roughly 4.5% in the top ten. This receptor was identified in an adult in good health. The V gene is TRBV7-9, the J gene TRBJ1-1, with D possibly TRBD1 on 6 matching bases. The sequencing used peripheral blood, collected on day 0 of MenACWY control vaccination. The CDR3, as DNA: TGTGCCAGCAGCTCTCGGGGCGGGGGCTCTCTTCCTTTCTTT. It encodes CASSSRGGGSLPFF.